This TCR beta chain was recovered during a study of blood T cells in healthy people across ages. This clonotype was counted ten times or more. The length of the CDR3 is 17 residues. V lost 2 bases and J lost 8, with 22 bases in between. CDR1 and CDR2 (germline): MNHNY, SVGAGI (reference sequence). The authors ran a second PCR of about 7 to 12 cycles using a sample-barcoded 5' primer and a J-beta primer mix. Each cDNA molecule carried a tag from a template-switch adaptor that contained 12 random nucleotides. Per sample, CDR3-containing paired-end reads numbered at least 2.5 million. Each CDR3 protein is one row after TCRdb ran MiXCR on the 5' RACE reads. The sample includes some 550,000 distinct CDR3 sequences, roughly 48% of them seen just once.

The source is a man older than 75 in good health. This chain joins TRBV6-6 and TRBJ2-1; D uncertain. Sequencing input: blood. The CDR3, as DNA: TGTGCCAGCAGTTACCCGAAAGGAGAACCCCAGACTCATGAGCAGTTCTTC. This codes for CASSYPKGEPQTHEQFF.